This T cell receptor (beta chain) was identified in a study of tumor-infiltrating lymphocytes in localized non-small cell lung cancer. Study at large: Some samples were collected after neoadjuvant chemotherapy; smokers, never-smokers and several histologies were included. Tumor tissue and non-adjacent uninvolved lung came from each patient. Study-wide points: Not all patients were TCR sequenced, owing to tissue quantity. Each assay used a separate piece of the same tissue.

Deletions cut 5 bases from V and 6 bases from J, with 11 bases between. CDR3 size: 12 residues. CDR1 and CDR2 from the germline V gene are MNHNS and SASEGT. Repertoires were generated with immunoSEQ multiplex PCR, while TCRdb's copy carries only in-frame clones and drops some. The sample has around 13,000 clones, around 74% seen once; the top ten hold around an eighth. On this clone itself: The antigen remains undetermined.

The TCR was taken from a human donor with non-small cell lung cancer. V and J are TRBV6-1 and TRBJ2-7; D is unresolved. Input material: uninvolved lung tissue not adjacent to the tumor. The CDR3 region has the DNA TGTGCCAGCAGTTATAGCACTGGCGAGCAGTACTTC. It translates to CASSYSTGEQYF.